Shown below are 20 T cell receptor beta chains from a single sample sequenced in a study of shared clonotypes between healthy human individuals. The repertoire was sequenced with immunoSEQ multiplex PCR; TCRdb's copy has only in-frame clones and lacks some. The sample has roughly 500,000 clones, approximately 95% seen once; the top ten hold 0.055% to 0.075%. Material for sequencing was naive CD4+ T cells sorted from blood. Subset specified: CD45RA+ positively selected. These receptors came from a woman aged 25 to 39 in good health.

The V and J genes are TRBV5-8 and TRBJ2-2, with TRBD1 matching 7 bases. This CDR3 comprises 14 residues. The V gene's germline CDR1 is SGHTS and CDR2 YDEGEE. The V segment lost 5 bases and the J segment 3 bases; nucleotides outside the gene matches: 4. Here the CDR3 DNA reads TGTGCCAGCAGTACTCAGGGGGACACCGGGGAGCTGTTTTTT. Translated, it gives CASSTQGDTGELFF. The variable domain in full, completed from reference TRBV5-8 and TRBJ2-2, reads EAGVTQSPTHLIKTRGQQATLRCSPISGHTSVYWYQQALGLGLQFLLWYDEGEERNRGNFPPRFSGRQFPNYSSELNVNALELEDSALYLCASSTQGDTGELFFGEGSRLTVL.

In this sample, this clone turned up once. This chain connects TRBV5-5 to TRBJ2-2, with D perhaps assigned TRBD1 or TRBD2 (5 bases each). CDR3 length equals 16 residues. V lost 1 base and J 2 bases, leaving 12 bases between the germline ends. Germline values: CDR1 SGHKS, CDR2 YYEKEE (reference sequence). The CDR3 spells CASSLTGTSNTGELFF. The CDR3 DNA is TGTGCCAGCAGCTTGACCGGGACGAGTAACACCGGGGAGCTGTTTTTT.

The V and J genes are TRBV27 and TRBJ2-5; TRBD2 aligns across 10 bases. V was clipped by 5 bases and J by 4 bases; unmatched bases: 13. Germline assignment: CDR1 MNHEY and CDR2 SMNVEV (reference sequence). This CDR3 is built from 17 residues. Here the CDR3 reads CASSPSRLAGVGETQYF. The CDR3 DNA reads TGTGCCAGCAGTCCCTCCCGGCTAGCGGGAGTGGGAGAGACCCAGTACTTC.

The table lists this clone with a count of one. This chain uses TRBV5-1 with TRBJ1-2, with D unresolved. Germline lookup yields CDR1 SGHRS and CDR2 YFSETQ. The CDR3 length is 13 residues. V was trimmed by 4 bases and J by 4 bases, leaving 11 bases between them. The CDR3 DNA follows: TGCGCCAGCAGCGAACAGACAATCTATGGCTACACCTTC. Translated: CASSEQTIYGYTF. Based on the CDR3 plus reference TRBV5-1 and TRBJ1-2, the full variable domain is KAGVTQTPRYLIKTRGQQVTLSCSPISGHRSVSWYQQTPGQGLQFLFEYFSETQRNKGNFPGRFSGRQFSNSRSEMNVSTLELGDSALYLCASSEQTIYGYTFGSGTRLTVV.

The chain links TRBV28 to TRBJ1-1, with D unclear. Trimming removed 6 bases at V and 1 base at J, with 9 bases between. Germline-derived CDR1 and CDR2 are MDHEN and SYDVKM. This CDR3 has 13 amino acids. CDR3 sequence: CASSPDWNTEAFF. In nucleotides, the CDR3 is TGTGCCAGCAGCCCGGACTGGAACACTGAAGCTTTCTTT.

The chain employs TRBV7-9 and TRBJ1-1; 7 bases match TRBD1. V shed 5 bases, J shed 3 bases, and the junction held 9 bases outside the gene matches. The CDR3 consists of 15 residues. Germline values: CDR1 SEHNR, CDR2 FQNEAQ (reference sequence). This CDR3 reads CASSTRDSSYTEAFF. In nucleotides, the CDR3 is TGTGCCAGCAGCACCCGGGACAGTTCTTACACTGAAGCTTTCTTT.

The genes are TRBV28 and TRBJ2-2; 14 nucleotides agree with TRBD2. The length of the CDR3 is 19 residues. The J segment lost 5 bases and the V segment lost 4 bases, leaving 12 bases of the junction unmatched. Germline V gene sequence: CDR1 MDHEN, CDR2 SYDVKM. The CDR3 sequence: CASSSGAGLAGVVTGELFF. The CDR3 nucleotides are TGTGCCAGCAGTTCCGGAGCGGGACTAGCGGGAGTAGTTACCGGGGAGCTGTTTTTT.

In regard to this clone: Other DNA sequences in the sample encode the same CDR3. The rearrangement links TRBV6-4 to TRBJ1-1; D gene ambiguous. Germline V lookup: CDR1 MRHNA, CDR2 SNTAGT. This CDR3 spans 13 amino acids. V dropped 0 bases and J dropped 0 bases, with 2 bases sitting between them. The CDR3 bases are TGTGCCAGCAGTGACTCGTTGAACACTGAAGCTTTCTTT. This encodes CASSDSLNTEAFF.

The rearrangement uses TRBV7-2 and TRBJ2-5; D is unresolved. The DNA end lines up better with TRBJ2-7; the J call may be wrong. CDR1 SGHTA and CDR2 FQGNSA come from the germline V gene. The CDR3 consists of 12 residues. The CDR3 protein is CASSSWGYEQYF. CDR3 DNA: TGTGCCAGCAGCTCATGGGGCTACGAGCAGTACTTC.

The chain has TRBV30 and TRBJ2-1; D may correspond to TRBD1 or TRBD2 (5 bases each). Germline V CDR1 and CDR2: GTSNPN, SVGIG (reference sequence). The CDR3 has 17 residues. The germline V and J ends were trimmed by 3 bases and 0 bases, with 18 bases remaining between them. The CDR3 DNA reads TGTGCCTGGAGCGCCCTCCTTCAGGGAGCCTCCTACAATGAGCAGTTCTTC. It is translated as CAWSALLQGASYNEQFF.

V usage is TRBV7-7 and J usage is TRBJ2-5; 7 nucleotides line up with TRBD1. This CDR3 is built from 14 residues. The V and J ends lost 5 bases and 2 bases, in that order; junction bases with no gene match: 5. Germline V gives CDR1 SSHAT, CDR2 FNYEAQ (reference sequence). The CDR3 region is CASSQSGQQETQYF. For the CDR3, the DNA is TGTGCCAGCAGCCAGTCGGGACAGCAAGAGACCCAGTACTTC.

This chain connects TRBV7-3 to TRBJ2-7; D is unresolved. Trimming took 2 bases from V and 4 from J, leaving 15 bases between them. CDR3 length: 15 amino acids. Germline CDR1 is SGHTA and CDR2 is FQGTGA. CDR3 sequence reads: CASSLDPLTPYEQYF. The CDR3 bases are TGTGCCAGCAGCTTAGACCCCTTGACTCCTTACGAGCAGTACTTC.

V usage is TRBV7-9 and J usage is TRBJ1-1, with a weak D call TRBD1 (6 bases). V was trimmed by 6 bases and J by 5 bases, leaving 22 bases between them. CDR3 length: 16 residues. The germline gives CDR1 SEHNR, CDR2 FQNEAQ (reference sequence). CDR3 in DNA: TGTGCCAGCAGTCCAATAGAGGTGGGGGGCTGGACTGAAGCTTTCTTT. It yields the protein CASSPIEVGGWTEAFF.

This rearrangement joins TRBV18 to TRBJ2-1; 12 nucleotides align to TRBD2. With V trimmed by 5 bases and J by 10 bases, 3 bases remained unmatched. The CDR3 consists of 13 residues. Per the germline V gene, CDR1 is KGHSH and CDR2 is LQKENI. The CDR3 coding sequence is TGTGCCAGCTCAGCTAGCGGGAGGGACGAGCAGTTCTTC. Translating gives CASSASGRDEQFF. The full variable domain, completed using reference TRBV18 and TRBJ2-1, is NAGVMQNPRHLVRRRGQEARLRCSPMKGHSHVYWYRQLPEEGLKFMVYLQKENIIDESGMPKERFSAEFPKEGPSILRIQQVVRGDSAAYFCASSASGRDEQFFGPGTRLTVL.

The chain recombines TRBV5-8 with TRBJ2-7, with D perhaps TRBD1 or TRBD2 (5 bases each). CDR1 and CDR2 (germline): SGHTS, YDEGEE. The CDR3 consists of 13 residues. V lost 1 base, J lost 7 bases, and 12 bases lay in between. The CDR3 here is CASSLFDGGEQYF. The CDR3 nucleotides read TGTGCCAGCAGCTTGTTCGATGGGGGAGAGCAGTACTTC.

The CDR3 here is CASSQSRPYEQYF. CDR3 coding DNA: TGTGCCAGCAGCCAGTCCCGACCCTACGAGCAGTACTTC. The chain links TRBV11-2 to TRBJ2-7; D gene uncertain. Trimming took off 5 bases at V and 2 bases at J, with 10 bases between the two ends. The germline V gene has CDR1 SGHAT and CDR2 FQNNGV. The CDR3 is 13 amino acids.

DNA of the CDR3: TGTGCCAGCAGCTTAGGGGCCAGCGGGAGTCTGGGAGAGACCCAGTACTTC. Protein: CASSLGASGSLGETQYF. The gene calls are TRBV7-9 and TRBJ2-5, with TRBD2 matching 8 bases. The V gene's germline CDR1 is SEHNR and CDR2 FQNEAQ (reference sequence). Trimming removed 1 base from V and 4 bases from J; junction bases left unmatched: 11. The CDR3 has 17 amino acids.

The chain couples TRBV21-1 to TRBJ1-1. TRBV21-1 is a documented pseudogene. The CDR3 length is 16 residues. CDR3 sequence (DNA): TGTGCCAGCAGCAAAGGTTTCGGGCAGGAGAACACTGAAGCTTTCTTT. Translation: CASSKGFGQENTEAFF.

The chain joins TRBV6-1 to TRBJ1-2, with a tentative D call TRBD1 (6 bases). The CDR3 runs 14 residues. Trimming removed 11 bases at V and 0 bases at J, with 16 bases between. CDR1 is MNHNS and CDR2 is SASEGT in the germline V gene. The CDR3 reads CAVNEGVTNYGYTF. DNA for the CDR3: TGTGCCGTCAATGAGGGGGTCACTAACTATGGCTACACCTTC.

The chain links TRBV28 to TRBJ2-6; no definite D call. This CDR3 contains 16 residues. V was trimmed by 1 base and J by 0 bases, leaving 7 bases between them. The V gene's germline CDR1 is MDHEN and CDR2 SYDVKM. The CDR3 DNA follows: TGTGCCAGCAGTTTATCATGGGGCTCTGGGGCCAACGTCCTGACTTTC. Translating gives CASSLSWGSGANVLTF.